The 27 T cell receptor beta chains in this list originate from one sample, sequenced in a study of T-cell reconstitution after alpha-beta-depleted transplantation in children. Study-level findings and limits: Fresh T-cell production supplied most of the T-cell counts and diversity seen one year after transplant.

For these receptors, no antigen is known. Preparation of the TCRbeta library was carried out with unique molecular identifiers. TCRdb independently ran MiXCR on the PCR reads; one entry per CDR3 protein. Of 330,000 or so distinct CDR3 sequences in the sample, roughly 8.2% are singletons; the top ten hold 9.1%. The source material was peripheral blood, sampled 360 days after TCRalphabeta/CD19-depleted stem cell transplant. The receptors stem from a female patient under 10 years old who had a stem cell transplant for Fanconi anemia, so the T cells may come from the graft donor.

The rearrangement joins TRBV20-1 to TRBJ2-7, with D possibly TRBD2 on 5 matching bases. Trimming shortened V by 6 bases and J by 4 bases, and 16 bases separated the two germline ends. Germline CDR1 reads DFQATT; CDR2 reads SNEGSKA (reference sequence). The CDR3 extends over 13 amino acids. In DNA form, the CDR3 reads TGCAGTGCCCAGGTATCGGGCGGGTACGAGCAGTACTTC. Translating it yields CSAQVSGGYEQYF.

This clonotype was counted at least ten times. This rearrangement joins TRBV7-9 to TRBJ1-2; D may be TRBD1 (5 bases). Germline values: CDR1 SEHNR, CDR2 FQNEAQ (reference sequence). The CDR3 is 16 amino acids. V lost 4 bases, J lost 6 bases, and 21 bases lay in between. CDR3 in DNA: TGTGCCAGCAGCTCCGCCCCGGGGCCCATGAAGGATGGCTACACCTTC. Translating it yields CASSSAPGPMKDGYTF.

This clonotype was found a few times. This sequence joins TRBV12-3 or TRBV12-4 and TRBJ1-2, with D perhaps TRBD1 (6 bases). The CDR3 contains 12 residues. V shed 8 bases and J shed 9 bases, with 16 bases lying between them. The CDR3 region is CASGPRGGSYTF. The CDR3 DNA sequence: TGTGCCAGCGGACCTAGAGGGGGTAGCTACACCTTC.

The table lists this clonotype with many counts. The chain links TRBV5-1 to TRBJ1-4, with unresolved D. This CDR3 region has 13 residues. The germline CDR1 and CDR2 sequences are SGHRS and YFSETQ. Trimming pared 7 bases from V and 3 bases from J, leaving 10 bases between. Here the CDR3 DNA reads TGCGCCAGCCCCCCTGGGGCTAATGAAAAACTGTTTTTT. Translating it yields CASPPGANEKLFF. The full variable domain, completed using reference TRBV5-1 and TRBJ1-4, is KAGVTQTPRYLIKTRGQQVTLSCSPISGHRSVSWYQQTPGQGLQFLFEYFSETQRNKGNFPGRFSGRQFSNSRSEMNVSTLELGDSALYLCASPPGANEKLFFGSGTQLSVL.

In its sample, this clonotype was seen many times. CDR3 in amino acids: CSKLEGIGDTQYF. The CDR3 region has the DNA TGCAGCAAATTGGAGGGGATTGGAGATACGCAGTATTTT. The chain recombines TRBV29-1 with TRBJ2-3; weak D call: TRBD2 (6 bases). The length of the CDR3 is 13 residues. The germline CDR1 and CDR2 sequences are SQVTM and ANQGSEA. Deletions cut 8 bases from V and 5 bases from J, with 17 bases between.

The rearrangement joins TRBV20-1 to TRBJ1-2; D not resolved. The CDR3 is 13 residues long. CDR1 DFQATT and CDR2 SNEGSKA come from the germline V gene (reference sequence). Trimming removed 0 bases at V and 4 bases at J, with 9 bases between. DNA of the CDR3: TGCAGTGCTAGAGATCGAGTAGCCTATGGCTACACCTTC. It encodes CSARDRVAYGYTF.

This clonotype appeared many times. This chain uses TRBV7-9 with TRBJ2-1, with TRBD1 as a possible D gene (6 bases). CDR1 SEHNR and CDR2 FQNEAQ come from the germline V gene (reference sequence). Trimming left V 5 bases short and J 8 bases short, with 19 bases between. There are 15 residues in the CDR3. CDR3 in amino acids: CASSRTSGQLYEQFF. CDR3 sequence (DNA): TGTGCCAGCAGCCGGACGTCGGGACAACTTTATGAGCAGTTCTTC.

This rearrangement joins TRBV15 to TRBJ2-7; D gene ambiguous. This CDR3 region has 11 residues. The germline CDR1 and CDR2 sequences are LNHNV and YYDKDF (reference sequence). Trimming stripped 3 bases from V and 6 bases from J, with 6 bases between. For the CDR3, the DNA is TGTGCCACCAGCAGCAACTTCGAGCAGTACTTC. It encodes CATSSNFEQYF.

This clonotype appeared a few times. The CDR3: CASKRIAGGPETQYF. In nucleotides, the CDR3 is TGTGCCAGCAAAAGAATAGCGGGGGGGCCGGAGACCCAGTACTTC. The genes are TRBV27 and TRBJ2-5, with 11 bases matching TRBD2. The CDR3 is 15 amino acids. Germline V gene lookup returns CDR1 MNHEY and CDR2 SMNVEV (reference sequence). J was trimmed by 5 bases and V by 7 bases; bases with no gene match: 9.

V is TRBV20-1 and J is TRBJ1-1, with unresolved D. Germline CDR1 is DFQATT and CDR2 is SNEGSKA (reference sequence). This CDR3 region has 12 residues. The V and J ends lost 5 bases and 1 base respectively, with 8 bases between them. The CDR3 spells CSALRANTEAFF. In DNA, the CDR3 is TGCAGTGCTCTTCGGGCGAACACTGAAGCTTTCTTT.

The rearrangement links TRBV27 to TRBJ2-3; TRBD2 aligns across 7 bases. Trimming cost V 5 bases and J 1 base; bases outside gene matches: 6. The germline CDR1 and CDR2 sequences are MNHEY and SMNVEV (reference sequence). This CDR3 region has 15 residues. The CDR3 is CASSPRGDRTDTQYF. The CDR3 region has the DNA TGTGCCAGCAGTCCCCGGGGGGACCGCACAGATACGCAGTATTTT.

This clonotype appeared a few times. V is TRBV19 and J is TRBJ2-1, with TRBD1 matching over 10 bases. The V segment lost 5 bases and the J segment 12 bases; nucleotides outside the gene matches: 7. There are 13 residues in the CDR3. Germline loops: CDR1 LNHDA, CDR2 SQIVND (reference sequence). The DNA of the CDR3 is TGTGCCAGTAGTTTCGACAGGGGGCAGGGGCAGTTCTTC. Protein sequence: CASSFDRGQGQFF.

This clonotype was seen ten or more times. The rearrangement uses TRBV12-3 or TRBV12-4 and TRBJ2-7; 8 nucleotides align to TRBD2. The length of the CDR3 is 14 residues. The junction had 6 bases not matched to a gene; V was cut back by 5 bases and J by 3 bases. The CDR3 loop reads CASSLGSGSYEQYV. For the CDR3, the DNA is TGTGCCAGCAGTCTAGGGAGCGGGAGCTACGAGCAGTACGTC.

This clonotype was seen just once. The chain joins TRBV18 to TRBJ2-3; 7 bases agree with TRBD1. Germline-derived CDR1 and CDR2 are KGHSH and LQKENI. The CDR3 contains 16 residues. V gave up 2 bases and J gave up 2 bases; unmatched junction bases: 7. CDR3 DNA sequence: TGTGCCAGCTCACCAAAGAGGGGGCGACTCACAGATACGCAGTATTTT. Translation: CASSPKRGRLTDTQYF.

This clonotype was found many times. The chain uses TRBV28 and TRBJ2-1, with TRBD1 matching over 8 bases. The CDR3 loop spans 15 amino acids. Germline V lookup: CDR1 MDHEN, CDR2 SYDVKM. J gave up 6 bases and V 2 bases, and 6 bases lay outside the gene matches. CDR3 sequence: CASSLIGQGLNEQFF. The CDR3 DNA reads TGTGCCAGCAGTTTAATCGGACAGGGACTCAATGAGCAGTTCTTC.

There are a few counts of this clonotype. The chain links TRBV10-3 to TRBJ2-7, with D possibly matching TRBD2 (7 bases). The germline V and J ends were trimmed by 6 bases and 2 bases, with 14 bases remaining between them. Germline V gene data show CDR1 as ENHRY and CDR2 as SYGVKD. The CDR3 is 14 amino acids. The CDR3 is CAIRGAGDPYEQYF. In DNA, the CDR3 is TGTGCCATCAGGGGGGCGGGGGACCCCTACGAGCAGTACTTC.

This chain joins TRBV20-1 and TRBJ2-3; 7 bases agree with TRBD2. V gave up 4 bases and J gave up 2 bases; unmatched junction bases: 12. Germline CDR1 reads DFQATT; CDR2 reads SNEGSKA (reference sequence). The CDR3 totals 16 residues. The CDR3 nucleotides read TGCAGTGCTAACGCCCCGGGACTACTGAACACAGATACGCAGTATTTT. It translates to CSANAPGLLNTDTQYF.

This clonotype has just a few counts. The chain uses TRBV15 and TRBJ2-3; D uncertain. Germline V gives CDR1 LNHNV, CDR2 YYDKDF (reference sequence). The CDR3 loop spans 17 amino acids. V gave up 0 bases and J gave up 4 bases, with 17 bases separating them. CDR3 in DNA: TGTGCCACCAGCAGAGATCCGAACCCGGCCGCATCAGATACGCAGTATTTT. Translation: CATSRDPNPAASDTQYF.

The J gene is TRBJ2-3, the V gene TRBV14; D call uncertain. The V gene's germline CDR1 is SGHDN and CDR2 FVKESK. The CDR3 sequence is 12 residues long. Deletions cut 1 base from V and 7 bases from J, with 6 bases between. DNA of the CDR3: TGTGCCAGCAGCCAAGGGCCCAATACGCAGTATTTT. Amino acid sequence: CASSQGPNTQYF.

There are many counts of this clonotype. J is TRBJ2-1 and V is TRBV27; 7 bases fit TRBD2. The CDR3 loop spans 15 amino acids. J gave up 2 bases and V 3 bases, and 4 bases lay outside the gene matches. The germline V gene has CDR1 MNHEY and CDR2 SMNVEV (reference sequence). The CDR3 bases are TGTGCCAGCAGTTTGGCGGGAGCGACCTACAATGAGCAGTTCTTC. Translated, it gives CASSLAGATYNEQFF.

V is TRBV6-5 and J is TRBJ1-1; a possible D gene is TRBD1 (6 bases). Germline CDR1 and CDR2: MNHEY and SVGAGI. V lost 6 bases and J 10 bases, leaving 12 bases between the germline ends. The CDR3 extends over 11 amino acids. This CDR3 is CASSRTGRAFF. In DNA, the CDR3 is TGTGCCAGCAGCCGAACAGGGAGAGCTTTCTTT.

This clonotype was observed at least ten times. V gene TRBV5-1 combines with J gene TRBJ1-1; a weak D match, TRBD1 (6 bases). This CDR3 comprises 13 residues. Germline V gives CDR1 SGHRS, CDR2 YFSETQ. V lost 4 bases and J lost 3, with 10 bases in between. CDR3: CASSHREYTEAFF. CDR3 DNA: TGCGCCAGCAGCCACAGGGAGTACACTGAAGCTTTCTTT.

This clonotype was counted a few times. CDR3 residues: CASRPTGGSNQPQHF. The CDR3 nucleotides are TGTGCCAGCAGACCGACAGGGGGCTCGAATCAGCCCCAGCATTTT. The rearrangement links TRBV6-1 to TRBJ1-5; 10 bases map to TRBD1. The germline V gene has CDR1 MNHNS and CDR2 SASEGT. V was clipped by 6 bases and J by 4 bases; unmatched bases: 6. The CDR3 contains 15 residues.

This clonotype appeared many times. V is TRBV6-5 and J is TRBJ2-7; D is unresolved. The CDR3 runs 14 residues. Germline values: CDR1 MNHEY, CDR2 SVGAGI. Trimming took 0 bases from V and 6 from J, leaving 12 bases between them. CDR3 nucleotides: TGTGCCAGCAGTTACTCCGCACACCCGGTCGAGCAGTACGTC. Translating it yields CASSYSAHPVEQYV.

V and J are TRBV10-3 and TRBJ1-4, with 7 bases fitting TRBD1. Per germline, CDR1 ENHRY and CDR2 SYGVKD. The CDR3 sequence is 14 residues long. The V and J ends lost 5 bases and 6 bases, in that order; junction bases with no gene match: 6. The chain's CDR3 is CAISRQGSDEKLFF. In DNA, the CDR3 is TGTGCCATCAGTCGACAGGGATCGGATGAAAAACTGTTTTTT.

This clonotype was seen ten or more times. The chain has TRBV20-1 and TRBJ2-3; 14 bases agree with TRBD2. The germline V gene has CDR1 DFQATT and CDR2 SNEGSKA (reference sequence). The CDR3 has 14 amino acids. The CDR3: CIQPPGTSGGRQYF. CDR3 DNA sequence: TGCATCCAGCCACCCGGGACTAGCGGGGGCAGGCAGTATTTT.

The sample holds many counts of this clonotype. Here the CDR3 reads CASSAVVTYEQYF. CDR3 DNA: TGTGCCAGCAGTGCCGTAGTTACCTACGAGCAGTACTTC. The rearrangement joins TRBV12-3 or TRBV12-4 to TRBJ2-7; D unclear. CDR3 size: 13 residues. Trimming took 5 bases from V and 2 from J, leaving 10 bases between them.